This paragraph reports one TCR beta chain. The antigen is not known. CDR3 length: 16 amino acids. Trimming took 2 bases from V and 0 from J, leaving 14 bases between them. Germline V gives CDR1 SGHDN, CDR2 FVKESK. This entry belongs to a study of blood T cells in healthy people across ages. Points from the study as a whole: A strong correlation was found between TCR beta diversity and the percentage of naive T cells.

A second PCR, run for about 7 to 11 cycles, used a sample-barcoded 5' primer plus a J-beta primer mix. TCRdb redid the calling of the 5' RACE reads with MiXCR, one entry per CDR3 protein. In the table there are hundreds of thousands of distinct CDR3 sequences, roughly 40% of which are singletons. Each donor gave 9.5 to 10 milliliters of peripheral blood. The specimen was blood. The clonotype was recovered from a man aged 18 to 30 in good health. The V call is TRBV14, the J call TRBJ2-7; D is uncertain. The CDR3 is CASSQLGNSPSYEQYF. The DNA for the CDR3 is TGTGCCAGCAGCCAATTAGGGAACAGTCCCTCCTACGAGCAGTACTTC.